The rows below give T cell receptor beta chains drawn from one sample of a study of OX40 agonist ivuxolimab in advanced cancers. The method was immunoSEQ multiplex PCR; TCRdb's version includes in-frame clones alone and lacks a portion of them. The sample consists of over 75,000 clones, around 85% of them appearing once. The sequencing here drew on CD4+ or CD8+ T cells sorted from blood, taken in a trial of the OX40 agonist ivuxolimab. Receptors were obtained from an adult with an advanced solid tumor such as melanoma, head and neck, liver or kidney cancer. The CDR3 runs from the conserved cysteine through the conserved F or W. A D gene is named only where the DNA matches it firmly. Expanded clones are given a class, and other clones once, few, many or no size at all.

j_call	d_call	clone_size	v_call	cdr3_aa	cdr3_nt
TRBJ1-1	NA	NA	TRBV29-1	CSVGRSGQKTEAFF	TGCAGCGTTGGACGGTCGGGTCAAAAAACTGAAGCTTTCTTT
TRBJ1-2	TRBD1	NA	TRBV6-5	CASSYSIGTDYGYTF	TGTGCCAGCAGTTACTCGATCGGGACAGACTATGGCTACACCTTC
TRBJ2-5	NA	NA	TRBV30	CAWREGGDYETQYF	TGTGCCTGGAGGGAGGGGGGGGATTACGAGACCCAGTACTTC
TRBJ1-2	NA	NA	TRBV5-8	CASSPGPGYGYTF	TGTGCCAGCAGCCCGGGGCCAGGGTATGGCTACACCTTC
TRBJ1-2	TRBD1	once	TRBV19	CASSPLDRPADGYTF	TGTGCCAGTAGTCCCCTGGACAGGCCCGCGGATGGCTACACCTTC
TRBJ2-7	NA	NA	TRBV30	CAWKRGGAGTFYEQYF	TGTGCCTGGAAACGGGGCGGGGCCGGGACATTCTACGAGCAGTACTTC
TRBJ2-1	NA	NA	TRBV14	CASSQAPRFQGGSISSSYNEQFF	TGTGCCAGCAGCCAAGCCCCCCGATTTCAGGGAGGCAGCATATCAAGCTCCTACAATGAGCAGTTCTTC
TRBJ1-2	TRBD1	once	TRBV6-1	CASRTTGAYGYTF	TGTGCCAGCAGGACGACAGGGGCTTATGGCTACACCTTC
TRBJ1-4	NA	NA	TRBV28	CASSLTRRINEKLFF	TGTGCCAGCAGTTTGACCCGGAGGATTAATGAAAAACTGTTTTTT
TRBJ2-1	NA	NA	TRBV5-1	CASSTGQGIYNEQFF	TGCGCCAGCAGCACTGGCCAGGGCATTTACAATGAGCAGTTCTTC
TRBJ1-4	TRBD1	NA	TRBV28	CASRMTGGMEKLFF	TGTGCCAGCAGGATGACAGGGGGAATGGAAAAACTGTTTTTT
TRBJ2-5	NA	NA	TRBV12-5	CASGFSHQETQYF	TGTGCTAGTGGTTTCAGCCACCAAGAGACCCAGTACTTC
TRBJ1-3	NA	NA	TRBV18	CASSPGTISSGNTIYF	TGTGCCAGCTCACCAGGGACAATAAGCTCTGGAAACACCATATATTTT
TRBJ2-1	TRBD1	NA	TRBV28	CASSQRTGAHNEQFF	TGTGCCAGCAGCCAACGGACAGGGGCCCACAATGAGCAGTTCTTC
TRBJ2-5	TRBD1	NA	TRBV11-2	CASSLDLNRGSETQYF	TGTGCCAGCAGTCTTGACCTTAACAGGGGGTCGGAGACCCAGTACTTC
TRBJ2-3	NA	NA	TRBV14	CASSPPGRGNTQYF	TGTGCCAGCAGCCCTCCCGGACGGGGGAATACGCAGTATTTT
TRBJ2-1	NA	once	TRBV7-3	CASSSQGQQGDNEQFF	TGTGCCAGCAGCTCGCAGGGGCAACAAGGGGACAATGAGCAGTTCTTC
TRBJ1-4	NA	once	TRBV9	CASSKRTSTNEKLFF	TGTGCCAGCAGCAAGAGGACATCAACTAATGAAAAACTGTTTTTT
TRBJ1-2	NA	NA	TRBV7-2	CASSLAEGHYGYTF	TGTGCCAGCAGCTTAGCGGAGGGCCACTATGGCTACACCTTC
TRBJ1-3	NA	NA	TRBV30	CAWSVGNTIYF	TGTGCCTGGAGTGTAGGAAACACCATATATTTT
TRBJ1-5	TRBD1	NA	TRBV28	CASRQGGHSNQPQHF	TGTGCCAGCAGGCAGGGGGGTCATAGCAATCAGCCCCAGCATTTT
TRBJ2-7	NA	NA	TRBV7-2	CASSVIGGPAYEQYF	TGTGCCAGCAGCGTAATTGGGGGGCCGGCCTACGAGCAGTACTTC
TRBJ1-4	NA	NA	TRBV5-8	CASSFEQRGEKLFF	TGTGCCAGCAGCTTCGAACAGAGGGGGGAAAAACTGTTTTTT
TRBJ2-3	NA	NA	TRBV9	CASSVSPADTQYF	TGTGCCAGCAGCGTATCCCCAGCGGATACGCAGTATTTT
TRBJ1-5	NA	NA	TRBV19	CASSPRQVVGSQHF	TGTGCCAGTAGTCCAAGACAGGTCGTAGGGTCCCAGCATTTT
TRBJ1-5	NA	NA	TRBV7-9	CASSNLNSNQPQHF	TGTGCCAGCAGCAACTTAAATAGCAATCAGCCCCAGCATTTT
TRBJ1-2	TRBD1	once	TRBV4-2	CASSQNIGQANYGYTF	TGTGCCAGCAGCCAAAATATTGGACAGGCGAACTATGGCTACACCTTC
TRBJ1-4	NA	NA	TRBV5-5	CASSLGEEKLFF	TGTGCCAGCAGCTTGGGAGAAGAAAAACTGTTTTTT
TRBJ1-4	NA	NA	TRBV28	CASRTRWKKLFF	TGTGCCAGCAGGACCAGATGGAAAAAACTGTTTTTT
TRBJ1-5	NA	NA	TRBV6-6	CASSPGHDQPQHF	TGTGCCAGCAGTCCCGGACACGATCAGCCCCAGCATTTT
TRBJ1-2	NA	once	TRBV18	CASSPLPVYGYTF	TGTGCCAGCTCACCTTTACCAGTTTATGGCTACACCTTC
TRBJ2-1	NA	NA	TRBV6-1	CASSEVNEQFF	TGTGCCAGCAGTGAAGTCAATGAGCAGTTCTTC
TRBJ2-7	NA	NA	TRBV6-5	CASRRDGTYEQYF	TGTGCCAGCAGGCGGGATGGCACCTACGAGCAGTACTTC
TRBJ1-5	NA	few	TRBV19	CASTSGYNQPQHF	TGTGCCAGTACCTCAGGGTACAATCAGCCCCAGCATTTT
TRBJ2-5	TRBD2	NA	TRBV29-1	CSVGPRAGGPGTQYF	TGCAGCGTTGGGCCGAGAGCGGGAGGGCCAGGGACCCAGTACTTC
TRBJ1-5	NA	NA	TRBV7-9	CASSVTGGSNQPQHF	TGTGCCAGCAGCGTCACGGGGGGTAGCAATCAGCCCCAGCATTTT
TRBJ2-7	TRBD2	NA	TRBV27	CASRPPGPGGEQYF	TGTGCCAGCAGACCGCCCGGGCCGGGGGGGGAGCAGTACTTC
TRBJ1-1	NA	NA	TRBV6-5	CASSYSARDATEAFF	TGTGCCAGCAGTTACTCCGCCAGGGATGCTACTGAAGCTTTCTTT
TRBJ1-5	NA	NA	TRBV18	CASSRQDRGGQPQHF	TGTGCCAGCTCACGACAGGACCGGGGAGGTCAGCCCCAGCATTTT
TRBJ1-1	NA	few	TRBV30	CAWSSGAQRAFF	TGTGCCTGGAGTTCCGGGGCGCAGAGAGCTTTCTTT
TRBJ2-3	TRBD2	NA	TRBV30	CAWGELAGTLAGTDTQYF	TGTGCCTGGGGTGAACTAGCGGGAACGCTAGCAGGCACGGATACGCAGTATTTT